The 15 T cell receptor beta chains below all came from one sample that was sequenced in a study of shared clonotypes between healthy human individuals. Some clones are missing from TCRdb's copy, which holds only in-frame ones; the method was immunoSEQ multiplex PCR. The table includes roughly 1,800,000 clones, about 95% detected once. As defined, naive CD8 cells were CD45RO-negative and positively selected for CCR7, with terminally differentiated effector memory CD45RA+ cells excluded. Sequencing was carried out using naive CD8+ T cells sorted from blood. The receptors here all came from a man aged 18 to 30 in good health.

The chain combines TRBV11-2 with TRBJ2-5, with no clear D. This CDR3 is 15 amino acids long. The ends were cut back, 1 base at V and 5 bases at J, with 14 bases in the middle. Germline CDR1 is SGHAT and CDR2 is FQNNGV. CDR3: CASSLVGSARETQYF. In DNA form, the CDR3 reads TGTGCCAGCAGCTTAGTTGGGTCAGCGCGGGAGACCCAGTACTTC.

This rearrangement joins TRBV6-5 to TRBJ2-7; D unresolved. The ends were cut back, 5 bases at V and 5 bases at J, with 13 bases in the middle. Germline V lookup: CDR1 MNHEY, CDR2 SVGAGI. This CDR3 spans 13 amino acids. CDR3 nucleotides: TGTGCCAGCAGTGACCCCCCAGCGCACGAGCAGTACTTC. This sequence encodes CASSDPPAHEQYF.

A remark on this clone: The junction and the germline gene differ at one end; a read error may be behind it. Within the sample, other DNA sequences also encode this same CDR3. This rearrangement joins TRBV30 to TRBJ1-5, with a possible D match to TRBD1 (6 bases). The CDR3 extends over 14 amino acids. Germline CDR1 is GTSNPN and CDR2 is SVGIG (reference sequence). This chain's CDR3 is CAWSVPGDTQPQHF. CDR3 in DNA: TGTGCCTGGAGTGTACCAGGGGACACTCAGCCCCAGCATTTC.

The V and J genes are TRBV7-2 and TRBJ2-1; 8 nucleotides agree with TRBD1. The V segment lost 1 base and the J segment 7 bases; nucleotides outside the gene matches: 6. This CDR3 has 15 amino acids. CDR1 and CDR2 (germline): SGHTA, FQGNSA. The DNA for the CDR3 is TGTGCCAGCAGCTTAGGACAGGGGACAGTAAATGAGCAGTTCTTC. It yields the protein CASSLGQGTVNEQFF.

The chain couples TRBV11-2 to TRBJ2-4, with D perhaps matching TRBD1 (6 bases). V shed 0 bases and J shed 6 bases, with 9 bases lying between them. The germline gives CDR1 SGHAT, CDR2 FQNNGV. The CDR3 consists of 14 residues. The CDR3 spells CASSLEAGVNIQYF. DNA for the CDR3: TGTGCCAGCAGCTTAGAGGCAGGGGTAAACATTCAGTACTTC.

This chain connects TRBV19 to TRBJ2-2, with D perhaps TRBD2 (6 bases). CDR3 length equals 15 residues. Trimming removed 3 bases from V and 6 bases from J, with 14 bases in between. Germline values: CDR1 LNHDA, CDR2 SQIVND (reference sequence). The CDR3 loop is CASSMRRELPGELFF. The CDR3 DNA reads TGTGCCAGTAGTATGAGACGGGAGTTGCCCGGGGAGCTGTTTTTT.

This sequence joins TRBV5-6 and TRBJ2-7, with TRBD2 matching 9 bases. Germline CDR1 is SGHDT and CDR2 is YYEEEE. This CDR3 is built from 16 residues. After removal of 0 bases from V and 0 bases from J, the junction contained 4 bases not matched to a gene. The CDR3 coding sequence is TGTGCCAGCAGCTTGGGCGGGGGGGCGTACTCCTACGAGCAGTACTTC. This gives the protein CASSLGGGAYSYEQYF.

The V and J genes are TRBV7-9 and TRBJ2-1; D call uncertain. The V end lost 5 bases, the J end lost 9 bases, and 14 bases lay between the germline ends. The CDR3 sequence is 13 residues long. Germline values: CDR1 SEHNR, CDR2 FQNEAQ (reference sequence). The CDR3: CASSRYGSSEQFF. CDR3 sequence (DNA): TGTGCCAGCAGCCGATACGGTTCAAGTGAGCAGTTCTTC.

The V call is TRBV27, the J call TRBJ2-7, with D perhaps being TRBD1 or TRBD2 (5 bases each). Germline CDR1 and CDR2: MNHEY and SMNVEV (reference sequence). The CDR3 contains 15 residues. The V gene lost 0 bases and the J gene lost 9 bases, with 18 bases spanning the gap. The CDR3 spells CASSLSTTSMRGQYF. For the CDR3, the DNA is TGTGCCAGCAGTTTATCTACTACGAGCATGAGGGGGCAGTACTTC.

V gene TRBV28 combines with J gene TRBJ2-7; 7 nucleotides match TRBD1. Germline lookup yields CDR1 MDHEN and CDR2 SYDVKM. Germline trimming cut 2 bases from V and 2 bases from J; bases unmatched to any gene: 3. This CDR3 spans 14 amino acids. The CDR3 DNA reads as TGTGCCAGCAGTTTAGAGGGGGCCACCTACGAGCAGTACTTC. It specifies CASSLEGATYEQYF.

As for this clone: This sample also contains other DNA sequences that code for the same CDR3. The V gene is TRBV7-8, the J gene TRBJ1-5, with 9 bases aligning to TRBD1. Germline CDR1 is SGHVS and CDR2 is FQNEAQ. This CDR3 contains 14 residues. The junction had 2 bases not matched to a gene; V was cut back by 3 bases and J by 5 bases. The CDR3 region has the DNA TGTGCCAGCAGCTTGGACAGGGGATATCAGCCCCAGCATTTT. Protein sequence: CASSLDRGYQPQHF.

CDR3 coding DNA: TGTGCCAGCAGTAATCCGGGACAGGGGGCGCACAATGAGCAGTTCTTC. Translation: CASSNPGQGAHNEQFF. The V gene is TRBV28, the J gene TRBJ2-1; 12 bases map to TRBD1. This CDR3 has 16 amino acids. J gave up 5 bases and V 5 bases, and 7 bases lay outside the gene matches. From germline, CDR1 is MDHEN and CDR2 SYDVKM.

The V gene is TRBV7-9, the J gene TRBJ1-1; TRBD1 agrees at 8 bases. The CDR3 consists of 15 residues. V lost 5 bases to trimming and J lost 3 bases; unmatched junction nucleotides: 8. Germline CDR1 SEHNR, CDR2 FQNEAQ (reference sequence). CDR3 bases: TGTGCCAGCAGCCACGCTCAGGGGGCTGACACTGAAGCTTTCTTT. Translating it yields CASSHAQGADTEAFF.

Notes on this clone: This specimen includes other DNA sequences encoding the same CDR3. CDR3 nucleotides: TGCGCCAGCAGCTTAACCACTAGCGGGTACAATGAGCAGTTCTTC. Translated, it gives CASSLTTSGYNEQFF. V usage is TRBV5-1 and J usage is TRBJ2-1, with TRBD2 identical over 9 bases. This CDR3 is 15 amino acids long. With 2 bases clipped from V and 4 bases from J, the junction kept 4 bases outside the gene matches. The V gene's germline CDR1 is SGHRS and CDR2 YFSETQ.

This chain joins TRBV7-2 and TRBJ2-1; 11 nucleotides match TRBD1. Per germline, CDR1 SGHTA and CDR2 FQGNSA. V gave up 5 bases and J gave up 4 bases; unmatched junction bases: 13. This CDR3 spans 18 amino acids. This chain's CDR3 is CASSPGTGGPLLYNEQFF. In DNA form, the CDR3 reads TGTGCCAGCAGCCCCGGGACAGGGGGACCATTGTTGTACAATGAGCAGTTCTTC. Full variable domain (missing parts from reference TRBV7-2 and TRBJ2-1): GAGVSQSPSNKVTEKGKDVELRCDPISGHTALYWYRQSLGQGLEFLIYFQGNSAPDKSGLPSDRFSAERTGGSVSTLTIQRTQQEDSAVYLCASSPGTGGPLLYNEQFFGPGTRLTVL.